Listed here is a single TCR beta chain. The CDR3 has 13 amino acids. V lost 6 bases and J lost 3, with 9 bases in between. This sample was taken from a study of blood T cell repertoires in COVID-19. Study overall: Some COVID-19 samples were acute and others convalescent; all came from the United States, Italy and Spain. The cDNA or gDNA used as material had been derived from T cells, B-cell-depleted T cells, or PBMCs.

Original data processing: Amplification with reference gene primers provided the estimates of nucleated cell counts. Clones were read by immunoSEQ multiplex PCR, and TCRdb kept only the in-frame ones, dropping some. The V and J calls and clone size are taken from that table; D and trimming were inferred from the DNA. The sample consists of some 90,000 clones, 89% of them appearing once. This clonotype was obtained from a man aged 50-60 years with acute or convalescent COVID-19. The V and J genes are TRBV12-3 or TRBV12-4 and TRBJ1-3; no clear D gene. Sequenced material: peripheral blood. The CDR3 loop is CASRSQNGNTIYF. The CDR3, as DNA: TGTGCCAGCAGAAGTCAGAATGGAAACACCATATATTTT.